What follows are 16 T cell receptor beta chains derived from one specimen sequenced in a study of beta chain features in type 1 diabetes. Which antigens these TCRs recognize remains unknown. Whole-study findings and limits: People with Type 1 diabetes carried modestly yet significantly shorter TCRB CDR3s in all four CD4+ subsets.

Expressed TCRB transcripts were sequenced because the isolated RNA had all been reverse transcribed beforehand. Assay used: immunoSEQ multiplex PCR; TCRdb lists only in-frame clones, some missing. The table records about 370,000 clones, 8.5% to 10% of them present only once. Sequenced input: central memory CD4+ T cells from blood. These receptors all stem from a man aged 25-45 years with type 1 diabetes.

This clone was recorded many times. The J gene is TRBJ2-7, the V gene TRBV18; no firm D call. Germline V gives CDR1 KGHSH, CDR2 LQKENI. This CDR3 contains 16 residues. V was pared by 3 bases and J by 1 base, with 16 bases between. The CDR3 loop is CASSPISNDGSYEQYF. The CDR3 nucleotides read TGTGCCAGCTCACCGATTAGTAATGACGGATCCTACGAGCAGTACTTC.

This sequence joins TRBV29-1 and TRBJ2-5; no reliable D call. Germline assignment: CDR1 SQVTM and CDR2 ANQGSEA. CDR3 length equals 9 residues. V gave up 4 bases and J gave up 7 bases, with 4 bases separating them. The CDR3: CSVGPTQYF. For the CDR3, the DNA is TGCAGCGTTGGTCCGACCCAGTACTTC.

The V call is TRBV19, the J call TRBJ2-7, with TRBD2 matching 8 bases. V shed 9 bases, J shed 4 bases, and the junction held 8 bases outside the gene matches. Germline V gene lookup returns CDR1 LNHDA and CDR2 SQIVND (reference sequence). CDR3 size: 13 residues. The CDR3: CASGSGSGYEQYF. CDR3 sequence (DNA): TGTGCCAGCGGAAGCGGGAGCGGGTACGAGCAGTACTTC. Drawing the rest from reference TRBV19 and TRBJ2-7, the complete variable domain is DGGITQSPKYLFRKEGQNVTLSCEQNLNHDAMYWYRQDPGQGLRLIYYSQIVNDFQKGDIAEGYSVSREKKESFPLTVTSAQKNPTAFYLCASGSGSGYEQYFGPGTRLTVT.

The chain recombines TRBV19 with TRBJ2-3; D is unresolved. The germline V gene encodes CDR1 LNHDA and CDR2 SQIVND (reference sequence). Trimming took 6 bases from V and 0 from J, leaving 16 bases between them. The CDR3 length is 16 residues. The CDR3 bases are TGTGCCAGTAGGACTCGAATGGGCTCTAGCACAGATACGCAGTATTTT. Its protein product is CASRTRMGSSTDTQYF. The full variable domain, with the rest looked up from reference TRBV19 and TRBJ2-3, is DGGITQSPKYLFRKEGQNVTLSCEQNLNHDAMYWYRQDPGQGLRLIYYSQIVNDFQKGDIAEGYSVSREKKESFPLTVTSAQKNPTAFYLCASRTRMGSSTDTQYFGPGTRLTVL.

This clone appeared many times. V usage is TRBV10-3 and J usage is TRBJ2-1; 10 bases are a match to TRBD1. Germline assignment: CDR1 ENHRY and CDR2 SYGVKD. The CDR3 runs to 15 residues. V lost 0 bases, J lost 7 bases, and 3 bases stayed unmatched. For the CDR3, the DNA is TGTGCCATCAGTGAGTCCCAGGGACAGGGGAATGAGCAGTTCTTC. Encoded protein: CAISESQGQGNEQFF.

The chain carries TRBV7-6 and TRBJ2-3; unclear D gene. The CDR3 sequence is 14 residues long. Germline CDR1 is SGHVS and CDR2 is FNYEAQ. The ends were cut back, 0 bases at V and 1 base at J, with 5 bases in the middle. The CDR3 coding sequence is TGTGCCAGCAGCTTAGCGCTGGGCACAGATACGCAGTATTTT. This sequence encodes CASSLALGTDTQYF.

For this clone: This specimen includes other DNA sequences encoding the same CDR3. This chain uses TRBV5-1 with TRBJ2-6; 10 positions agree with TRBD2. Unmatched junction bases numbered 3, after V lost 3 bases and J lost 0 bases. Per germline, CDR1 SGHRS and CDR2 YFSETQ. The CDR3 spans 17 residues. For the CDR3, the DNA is TGCGCCAGCAGCTCCCTAGCGGGAGACTCTGGGGCCAACGTCCTGACTTTC. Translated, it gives CASSSLAGDSGANVLTF.

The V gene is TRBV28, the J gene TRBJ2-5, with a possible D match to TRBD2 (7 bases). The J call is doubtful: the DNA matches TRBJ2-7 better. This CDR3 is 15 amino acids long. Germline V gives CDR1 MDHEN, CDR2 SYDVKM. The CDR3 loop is CASRVQRTGGAEQYF. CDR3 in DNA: TGTGCCAGCAGAGTCCAGCGGACGGGGGGCGCCGAGCAGTACTTC.

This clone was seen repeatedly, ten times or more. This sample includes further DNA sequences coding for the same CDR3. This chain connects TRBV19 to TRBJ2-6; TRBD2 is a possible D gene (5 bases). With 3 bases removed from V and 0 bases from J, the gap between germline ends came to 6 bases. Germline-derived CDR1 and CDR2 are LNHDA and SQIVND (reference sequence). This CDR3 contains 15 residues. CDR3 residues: CASSIGGSGANVLTF. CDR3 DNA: TGTGCCAGTAGTATTGGAGGCTCTGGGGCCAACGTCCTGACTTTC.

The CDR3 loop is CASSAYEDRGGYTF. The CDR3 DNA is TGTGCCAGCAGCGCTTACGAGGACAGGGGAGGCTACACCTTC. The chain joins TRBV6-5 to TRBJ1-2; 9 nucleotides agree with TRBD1. CDR1 and CDR2 from the germline V gene are MNHEY and SVGAGI. The CDR3 is 14 residues long. V trimming: 6 bases; J trimming: 8 bases; junction bases outside the gene matches: 10.

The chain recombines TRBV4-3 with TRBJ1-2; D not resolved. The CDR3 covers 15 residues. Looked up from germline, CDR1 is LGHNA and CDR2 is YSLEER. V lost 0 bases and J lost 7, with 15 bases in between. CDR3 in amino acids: CASSQEVGSAGGYTF. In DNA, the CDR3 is TGCGCCAGCAGCCAAGAGGTTGGCAGCGCGGGTGGCTACACCTTC.

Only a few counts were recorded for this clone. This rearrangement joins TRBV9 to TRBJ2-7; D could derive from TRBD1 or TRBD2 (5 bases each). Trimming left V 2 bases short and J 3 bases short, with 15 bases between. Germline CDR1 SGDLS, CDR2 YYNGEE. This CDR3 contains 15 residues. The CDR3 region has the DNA TGTGCCAGCAGCGTCGCAGGGACCCCTCTCTACGAGCAGTACTTC. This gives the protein CASSVAGTPLYEQYF.

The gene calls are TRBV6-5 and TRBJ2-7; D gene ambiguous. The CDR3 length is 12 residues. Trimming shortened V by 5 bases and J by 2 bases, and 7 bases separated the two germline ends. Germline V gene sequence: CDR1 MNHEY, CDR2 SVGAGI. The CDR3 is CASSTDTYEQYF. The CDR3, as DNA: TGTGCCAGCAGTACCGATACCTACGAGCAGTACTTC.

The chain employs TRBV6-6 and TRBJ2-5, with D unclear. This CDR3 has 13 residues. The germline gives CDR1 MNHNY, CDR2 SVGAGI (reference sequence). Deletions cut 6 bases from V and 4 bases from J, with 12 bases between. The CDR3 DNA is TGTGCCAGCAGCCGGCTTACAGCAGAGACCCAGTACTTC. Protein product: CASSRLTAETQYF.

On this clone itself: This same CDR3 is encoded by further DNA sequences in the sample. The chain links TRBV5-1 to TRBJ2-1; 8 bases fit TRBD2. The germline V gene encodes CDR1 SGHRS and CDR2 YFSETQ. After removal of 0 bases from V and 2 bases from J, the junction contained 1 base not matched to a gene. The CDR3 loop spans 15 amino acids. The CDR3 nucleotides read TGCGCCAGCAGCTTGGGACTAGCGCCCTACAATGAGCAGTTCTTC. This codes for CASSLGLAPYNEQFF.

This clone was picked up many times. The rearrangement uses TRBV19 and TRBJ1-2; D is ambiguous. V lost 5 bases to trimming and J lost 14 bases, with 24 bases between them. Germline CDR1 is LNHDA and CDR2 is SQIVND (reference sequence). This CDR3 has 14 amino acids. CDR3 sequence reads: CASSSDGHPYEWTF. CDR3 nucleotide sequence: TGTGCCAGTAGTTCTGACGGTCATCCATACGAGTGGACCTTC.